The entry below describes one T cell receptor (beta chain). One end of the junction is discordant with germline, which a read error may explain. This CDR3 is 16 amino acids long. The germline gives CDR1 SGDLS, CDR2 YYNGEE. Repertoires were generated with immunoSEQ multiplex PCR, while TCRdb's copy carries only in-frame clones and drops some. The sample lists some 490,000 clones, approximately 86% occurring once. This sample was taken from a study of blood T cell repertoires in COVID-19. This clonotype originated in an older woman who had recovered from COVID-19. The chain carries TRBV9 and TRBJ2-1; 8 bases map to TRBD1. Specimen: PBMCs or T cells enriched from blood (not recorded which). CDR3: CASTRGPSLSHNEQFF. The CDR3 bases are TGTGCCAGCACCAGGGGGCCCAGCCTCTCCCACAATGAGCAGTTCTTC.